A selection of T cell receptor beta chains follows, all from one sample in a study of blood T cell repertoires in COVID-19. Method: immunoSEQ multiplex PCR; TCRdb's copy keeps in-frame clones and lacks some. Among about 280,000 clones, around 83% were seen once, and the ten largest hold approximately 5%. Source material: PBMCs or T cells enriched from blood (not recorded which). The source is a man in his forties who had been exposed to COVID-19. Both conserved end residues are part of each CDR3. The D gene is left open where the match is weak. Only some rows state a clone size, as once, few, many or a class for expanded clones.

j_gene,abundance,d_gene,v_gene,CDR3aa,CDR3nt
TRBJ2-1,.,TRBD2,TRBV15,CATSRAGGYNEQFF,TGTGCCACCAGCAGGGCGGGAGGATACAATGAGCAGTTCTTC
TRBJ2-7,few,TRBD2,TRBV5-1,CASSLRLAGSSEQYF,TGCGCCAGCAGCCTAAGACTAGCGGGATCCTCCGAGCAGTACTTC
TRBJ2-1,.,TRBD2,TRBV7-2,CASSLAAAGLAGFDEQFF,TGTGCCAGCAGCTTAGCAGCGGCCGGACTAGCGGGCTTCGATGAGCAGTTCTTC
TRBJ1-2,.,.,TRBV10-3,CAISESFNYGYTF,TGTGCCATCAGTGAGTCCTTTAACTATGGCTACACCTTC
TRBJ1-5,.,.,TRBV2,CASRFDSSRNQPQHF,TGTGCCAGCAGGTTTGACAGCAGTCGTAATCAGCCCCAGCATTTT
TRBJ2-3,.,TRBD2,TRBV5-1,CASSLTGGNTDTQYF,TGCGCCAGCAGCTTAACGGGAGGAAACACAGATACGCAGTATTTT
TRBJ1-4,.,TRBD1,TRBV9,CASSVTGGNEKLFF,TGTGCCAGCAGCGTAACAGGGGGCAATGAAAAACTGTTTTTT
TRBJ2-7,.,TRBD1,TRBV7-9,CASSPYRDSEGDEQYF,TGTGCCAGCAGCCCGTACAGGGACAGCGAAGGAGACGAGCAGTACTTC
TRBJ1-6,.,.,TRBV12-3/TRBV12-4,CASMGGINSPLHF,TGTGCCAGCATGGGAGGGATTAATTCACCCCTCCACTTT
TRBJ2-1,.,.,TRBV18,CASSPQLDNEQFF,TGTGCCAGCTCACCACAGCTAGACAATGAGCAGTTCTTC
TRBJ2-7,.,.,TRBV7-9,CASSSELGQTPEQYF,TGTGCCAGCAGCTCGGAGTTAGGCCAAACCCCTGAGCAGTACTTC
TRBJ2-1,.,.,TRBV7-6,CASTRGLAALGNEQFF,TGTGCCAGCACGCGGGGGCTAGCGGCCTTGGGGAATGAGCAGTTCTTC
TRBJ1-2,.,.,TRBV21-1,CASSGGDSTYTF,TGTGCCAGCAGCGGGGGGGACTCGACCTACACCTTC
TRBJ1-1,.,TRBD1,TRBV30,CAASRGLMNTEAFF,TGTGCCGCTTCGAGGGGGCTAATGAACACTGAAGCTTTCTTT
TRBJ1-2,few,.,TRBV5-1,CASSLLDSNYGYTF,TGCGCCAGCAGCTTACTCGACAGTAACTATGGCTACACCTTC
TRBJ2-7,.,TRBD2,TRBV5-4,CASSAPGRPRSYEQYF,TGTGCCAGCAGCGCTCCCGGGAGGCCCCGCTCCTACGAGCAGTACTTC
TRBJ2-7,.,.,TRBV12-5,CASGLVGGDFYEQYF,TGTGCTAGTGGCTTGGTCGGCGGGGACTTCTACGAGCAGTACTTC
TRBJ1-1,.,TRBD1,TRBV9,CASSVDRDTEAFF,TGTGCCAGCAGCGTGGACAGGGACACTGAAGCTTTCTTT
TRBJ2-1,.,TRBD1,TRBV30,CAWSVSTRTGLYNEQFF,TGTGCCTGGAGTGTATCAACCCGGACAGGTCTATACAATGAGCAGTTCTTC
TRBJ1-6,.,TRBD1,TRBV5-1,CASSFGQGSDSPLHF,TGCGCCAGCAGCTTTGGACAGGGGTCGGATTCACCCCTCCACTTT
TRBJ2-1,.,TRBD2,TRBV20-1,CSARETSAIF,TGCAGTGCTAGAGAAACTAGCGCGATCTTC
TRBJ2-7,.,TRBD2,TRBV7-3,CASSFQRSGSMTYEQYF,TGTGCCAGCAGCTTTCAACGTAGCGGGAGTATGACCTACGAGCAGTACTTC
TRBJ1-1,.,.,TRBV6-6,CASIGGRTEAFF,TGTGCCAGCATTGGGGGCCGGACTGAAGCTTTCTTT
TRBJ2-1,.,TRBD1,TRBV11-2,CASSGSDRRYNEQFF,TGTGCCAGCAGCGGATCGGACAGGAGGTACAATGAGCAGTTCTTC
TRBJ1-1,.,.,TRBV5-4,CASSLIGGNTEAFF,TGTGCCAGCAGCTTGATAGGGGGGAACACTGAAGCTTTCTTT
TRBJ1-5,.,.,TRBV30,CAWRRSYDQPQHF,TGTGCCTGGAGAAGGAGTTACGATCAGCCCCAGCATTTT
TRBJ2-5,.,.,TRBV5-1,CASSLAETGGQETQYF,TGCGCCAGCAGCTTGGCCGAGACTGGCGGCCAAGAGACCCAGTACTTC
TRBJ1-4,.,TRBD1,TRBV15,CATSRDVGQANEKLFF,TGTGCCACCAGCAGAGATGTAGGACAGGCTAATGAAAAACTGTTTTTT
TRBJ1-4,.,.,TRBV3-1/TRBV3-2,CASSQGGGLDEKLFF,TGTGCCAGCAGCCAAGGGGGAGGGTTGGATGAAAAACTGTTTTTT
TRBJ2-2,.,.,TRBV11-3,CASSPGGQGVAGELFF,TGTGCCAGCAGCCCAGGAGGGCAGGGGGTTGCCGGGGAGCTGTTTTTT
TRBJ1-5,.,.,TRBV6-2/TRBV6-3,CASSYYLPTGIGNQPQHF,TGTGCCAGCAGTTACTACCTCCCGACCGGGATCGGCAATCAGCCCCAGCATTTT
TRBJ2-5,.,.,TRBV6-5,CASSYSGSGGETQYF,TGTGCCAGCAGTTACTCTGGATCCGGAGGAGAGACCCAGTACTTC
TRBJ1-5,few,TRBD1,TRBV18,CASSRQGGGDQPQHF,TGTGCCAGCTCCCGACAGGGTGGGGGAGATCAGCCCCAGCATTTT
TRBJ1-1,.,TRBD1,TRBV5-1,CASSQGVGTEAFF,TGCGCCAGCAGCCAGGGGGTAGGGACTGAAGCTTTCTTT
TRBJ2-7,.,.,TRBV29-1,CSVQIRGYEQYF,TGCAGCGTGCAGATTCGGGGGTACGAGCAGTACTTC
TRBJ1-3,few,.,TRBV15,CATSRVGWQGYDTIYF,TGTGCCACCAGCAGAGTTGGGTGGCAGGGGTACGACACCATATATTTT
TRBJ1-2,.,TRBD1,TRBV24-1,CATSDDRTGAGYTF,TGTGCCACCAGTGATGATCGAACAGGGGCGGGCTACACCTTC
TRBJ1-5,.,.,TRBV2,CASRAAGSRVQPQHF,TGTGCCAGCAGGGCCGCCGGTTCGAGGGTTCAGCCCCAGCATTTT
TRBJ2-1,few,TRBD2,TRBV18,CASSPGRGGPSDNEQFF,TGTGCCAGCTCACCAGGAAGGGGAGGGCCGTCGGACAATGAGCAGTTCTTC
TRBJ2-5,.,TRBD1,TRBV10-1,CASSAGTGEGETQYF,TGCGCCAGCAGTGCCGGGACAGGGGAAGGAGAGACCCAGTACTTC
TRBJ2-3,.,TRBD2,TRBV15,CATSRGSGRFPDTQYF,TGTGCCACCAGCAGAGGTAGCGGGAGGTTCCCAGATACGCAGTATTTT
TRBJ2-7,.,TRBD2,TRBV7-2,CASRPGVGLAGGPPYEQYF,TGTGCCAGCAGACCAGGGGTAGGGCTAGCGGGAGGGCCCCCCTACGAGCAGTACTTC
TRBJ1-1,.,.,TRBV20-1,CSATVGRGAFF,TGCAGTGCTACGGTGGGGAGGGGAGCTTTCTTT
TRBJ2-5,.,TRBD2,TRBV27,CASSPWVSGSPQETQYF,TGTGCCAGCAGTCCCTGGGTTAGCGGGTCCCCCCAAGAGACCCAGTACTTC
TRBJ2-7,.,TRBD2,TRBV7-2,CASSSHPGLALYEQYF,TGTGCCAGCAGTTCCCATCCCGGACTAGCCCTATACGAGCAGTACTTC
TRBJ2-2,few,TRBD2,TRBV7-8,CASRFRREGLYPGELFF,TGTGCCAGCAGATTTCGGCGGGAGGGCCTGTATCCCGGGGAGCTGTTTTTT
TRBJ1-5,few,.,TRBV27,CASSLRGGNQPQHF,TGTGCCAGCAGTTTACGGGGGGGCAATCAGCCCCAGCATTTT
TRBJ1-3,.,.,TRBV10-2,CASRESGNTIYF,TGCGCCAGCCGGGAGTCTGGAAACACCATATATTTT
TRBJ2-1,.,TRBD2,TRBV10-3,CAISGSSGIKGGRQFF,TGTGCCATCAGTGGGTCTAGCGGGATCAAAGGCGGGCGGCAGTTCTTC
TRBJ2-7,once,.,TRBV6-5,CASSYPGHYEQYF,TGTGCCAGCAGTTACCCTGGGCACTACGAGCAGTACTTC
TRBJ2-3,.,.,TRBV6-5,CASRSLDTQYF,TGTGCCAGCAGGTCCTTGGATACGCAGTATTTT
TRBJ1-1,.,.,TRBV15,CATSRDSTPAFF,TGTGCCACCAGCAGAGATAGCACTCCAGCTTTCTTT
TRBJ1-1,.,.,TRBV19,CASSIVGGMRTEAFF,TGTGCCAGTAGTATCGTCGGGGGAATGAGGACTGAAGCTTTCTTT